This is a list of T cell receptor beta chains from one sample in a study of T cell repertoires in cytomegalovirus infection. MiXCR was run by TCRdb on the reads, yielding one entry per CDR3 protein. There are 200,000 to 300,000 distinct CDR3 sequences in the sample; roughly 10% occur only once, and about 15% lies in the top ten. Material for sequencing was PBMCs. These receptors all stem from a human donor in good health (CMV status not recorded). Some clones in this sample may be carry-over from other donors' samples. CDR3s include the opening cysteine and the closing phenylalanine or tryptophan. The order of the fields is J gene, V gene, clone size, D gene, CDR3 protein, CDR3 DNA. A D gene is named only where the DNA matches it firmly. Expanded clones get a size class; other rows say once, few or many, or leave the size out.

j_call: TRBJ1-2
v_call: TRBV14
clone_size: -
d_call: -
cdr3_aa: CASSQKVNYGYTF
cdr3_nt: TGTGCCAGCAGCCAAAAAGTCAACTATGGCTACACCTTC

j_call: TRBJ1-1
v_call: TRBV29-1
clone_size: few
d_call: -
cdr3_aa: CSVERVPNTEAFF
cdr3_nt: TGCAGCGTTGAAAGGGTACCGAACACTGAAGCTTTCTTT

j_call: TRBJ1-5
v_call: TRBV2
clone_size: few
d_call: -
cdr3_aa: CASSESGVDQPQHF
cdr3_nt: TGTGCCAGCAGTGAATCAGGGGTCGATCAGCCCCAGCATTTT

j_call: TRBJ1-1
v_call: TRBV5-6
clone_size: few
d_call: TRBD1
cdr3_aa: CASSPTPGQGRTGAFF
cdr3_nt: TGTGCCAGCAGCCCAACCCCGGGACAGGGGCGCACAGGAGCTTTCTTT

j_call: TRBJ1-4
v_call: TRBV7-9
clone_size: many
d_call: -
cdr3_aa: CASSLRPATEKLFF
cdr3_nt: TGTGCCAGCAGCTTAAGACCAGCGACTGAAAAACTGTTTTTT

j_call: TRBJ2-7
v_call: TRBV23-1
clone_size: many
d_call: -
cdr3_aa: CASSRPVRFPLQEPYPQYEQYF
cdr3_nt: TGCGCCAGCAGTCGACCGGTCAGGTTCCCTTTACAGGAGCCCTACCCCCAATACGAGCAGTACTTC

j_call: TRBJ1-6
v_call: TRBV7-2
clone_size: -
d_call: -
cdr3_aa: CASSRVNHYNSPLHF
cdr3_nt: TGTGCCAGCAGCCGCGTGAACCATTATAATTCACCCCTCCACTTT

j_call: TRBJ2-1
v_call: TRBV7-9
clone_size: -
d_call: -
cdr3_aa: CASSLMGAGVRNEQFF
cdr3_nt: TGTGCCAGCAGCTTAATGGGGGCGGGAGTTCGCAATGAGCAGTTCTTC

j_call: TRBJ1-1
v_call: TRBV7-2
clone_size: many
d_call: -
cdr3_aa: CASSLYPHLGFSEAFF
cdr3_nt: TGTGCCAGCAGCTTATATCCCCACTTAGGCTTCTCTGAAGCTTTCTTT

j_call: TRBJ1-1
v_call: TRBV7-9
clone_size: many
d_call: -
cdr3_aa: CASSPTGQSEAFF
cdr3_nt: TGTGCCAGCAGCCCGACCGGACAGTCTGAAGCTTTCTTT

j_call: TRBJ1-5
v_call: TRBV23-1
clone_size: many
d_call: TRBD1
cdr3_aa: CASILSGGGNQPQHF
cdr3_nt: TGCGCCAGCATCCTATCAGGGGGGGGCAATCAGCCCCAGCATTTT

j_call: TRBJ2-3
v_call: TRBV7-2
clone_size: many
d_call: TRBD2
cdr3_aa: CASSLVGTSGGADTQYF
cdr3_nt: TGTGCCAGCAGCTTAGTCGGGACTAGCGGGGGGGCAGATACGCAGTATTTT

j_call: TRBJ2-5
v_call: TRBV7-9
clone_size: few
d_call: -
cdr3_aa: CASSFWGNQETQYF
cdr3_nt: TGTGCCAGCAGCTTCTGGGGAAACCAAGAGACCCAGTACTTC

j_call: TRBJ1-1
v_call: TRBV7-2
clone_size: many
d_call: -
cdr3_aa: CASSSQVPGARTEAFF
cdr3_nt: TGTGCCAGCAGCTCTCAGGTTCCGGGGGCGCGCACTGAAGCTTTCTTT

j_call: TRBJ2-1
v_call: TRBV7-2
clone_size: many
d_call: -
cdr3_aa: CASSVPGARGRYNEQFF
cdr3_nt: TGTGCCAGCAGCGTCCCCGGCGCGAGGGGCCGATACAATGAGCAGTTCTTC

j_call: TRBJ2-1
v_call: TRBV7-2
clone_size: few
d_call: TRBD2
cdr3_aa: CASSSQRGFNNEQFF
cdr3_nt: TGTGCCAGCAGCTCTCAGCGGGGGTTTAACAATGAGCAGTTCTTC

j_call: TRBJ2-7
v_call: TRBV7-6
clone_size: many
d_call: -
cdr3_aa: CASRPGNSYEQYF
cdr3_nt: TGTGCCAGCAGGCCCGGGAACTCCTACGAGCAGTACTTC

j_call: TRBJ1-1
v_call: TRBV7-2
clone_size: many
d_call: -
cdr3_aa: CASSSRAQKGNTEAFF
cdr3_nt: TGTGCCAGCAGCTCTAGGGCCCAGAAGGGGAACACTGAAGCTTTCTTT

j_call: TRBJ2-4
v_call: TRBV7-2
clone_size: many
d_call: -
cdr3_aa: CASSFLPGLPKNIQYF
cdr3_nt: TGTGCCAGCAGCTTCCTTCCGGGTCTCCCCAAAAACATTCAGTACTTC

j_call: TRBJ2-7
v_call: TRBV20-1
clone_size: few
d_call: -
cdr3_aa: CSASRSGSYEQYF
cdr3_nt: TGCAGTGCTAGTAGGAGCGGTTCCTACGAGCAGTACTTC